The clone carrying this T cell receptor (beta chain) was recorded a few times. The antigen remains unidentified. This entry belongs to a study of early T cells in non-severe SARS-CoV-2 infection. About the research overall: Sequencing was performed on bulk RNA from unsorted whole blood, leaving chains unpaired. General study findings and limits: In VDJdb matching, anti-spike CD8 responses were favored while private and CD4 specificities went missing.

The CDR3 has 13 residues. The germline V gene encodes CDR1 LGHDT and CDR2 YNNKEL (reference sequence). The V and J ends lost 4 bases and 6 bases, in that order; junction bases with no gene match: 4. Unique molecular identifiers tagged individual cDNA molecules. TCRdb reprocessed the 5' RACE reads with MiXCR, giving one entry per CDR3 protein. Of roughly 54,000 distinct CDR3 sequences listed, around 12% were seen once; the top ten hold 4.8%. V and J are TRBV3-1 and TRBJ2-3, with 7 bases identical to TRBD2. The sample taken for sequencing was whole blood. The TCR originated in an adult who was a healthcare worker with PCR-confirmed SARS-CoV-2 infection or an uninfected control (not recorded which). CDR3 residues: CASSRGGLDTQYF. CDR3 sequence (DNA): TGTGCCAGCAGCCGCGGGGGTTTGGATACGCAGTATTTT.